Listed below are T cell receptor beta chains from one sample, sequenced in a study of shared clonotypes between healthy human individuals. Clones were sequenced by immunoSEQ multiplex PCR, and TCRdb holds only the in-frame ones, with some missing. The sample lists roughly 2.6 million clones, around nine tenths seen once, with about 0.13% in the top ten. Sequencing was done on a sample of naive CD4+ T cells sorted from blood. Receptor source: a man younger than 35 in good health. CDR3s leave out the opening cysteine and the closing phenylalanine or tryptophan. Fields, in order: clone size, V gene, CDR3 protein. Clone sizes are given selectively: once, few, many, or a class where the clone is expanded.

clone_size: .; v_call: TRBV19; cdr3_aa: ATTPESFNSPLH
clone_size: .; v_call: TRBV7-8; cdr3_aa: ASNLQGYRDTQY
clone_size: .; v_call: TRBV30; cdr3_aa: AWSRARSEQF
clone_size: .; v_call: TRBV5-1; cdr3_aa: ASSLTGQRQGGELF
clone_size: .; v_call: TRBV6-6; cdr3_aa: ASTTYNDSPLH
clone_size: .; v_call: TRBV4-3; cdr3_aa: ASSQGSGYGYT
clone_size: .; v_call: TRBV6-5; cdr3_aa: ASSSPRGGLWSPLH
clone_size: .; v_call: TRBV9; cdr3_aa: ASSGAAYNSPLH
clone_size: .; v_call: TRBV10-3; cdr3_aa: AISVYPGEPGTQY
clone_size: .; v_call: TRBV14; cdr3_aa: ASSQGTEKLF
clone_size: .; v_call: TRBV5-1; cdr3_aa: ASSRDRGTGELF
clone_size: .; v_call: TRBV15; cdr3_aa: ATSRGRGQETQY
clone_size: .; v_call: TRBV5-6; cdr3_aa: ASSFRTSGSYEQY
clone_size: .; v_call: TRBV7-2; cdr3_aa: ASRPLPGAGANVLT
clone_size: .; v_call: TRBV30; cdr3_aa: AWKRDRGTGELF
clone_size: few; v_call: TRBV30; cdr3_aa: AWSVPPGVYT
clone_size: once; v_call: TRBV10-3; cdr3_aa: AISEYSGTYNEQF
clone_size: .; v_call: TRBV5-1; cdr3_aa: ASSGGTGDYGYT
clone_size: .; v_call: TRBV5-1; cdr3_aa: ASSLGQGDGQPQH
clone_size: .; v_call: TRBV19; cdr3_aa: ASKGPFRDRLEKLF
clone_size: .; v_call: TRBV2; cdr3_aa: ASSEGVGAILGDTQY
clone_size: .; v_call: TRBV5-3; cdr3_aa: ARSLEGGSYNEQF
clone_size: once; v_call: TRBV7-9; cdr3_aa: ASSLGRQGSNTGELF
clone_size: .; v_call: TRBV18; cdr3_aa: ASSPHQGGNSPLH
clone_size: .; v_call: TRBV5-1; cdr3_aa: ASSPTGTGNTIY
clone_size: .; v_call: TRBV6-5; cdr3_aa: ASSYRLPPDTQY
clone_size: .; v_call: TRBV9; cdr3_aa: ASSVGDPRETQY
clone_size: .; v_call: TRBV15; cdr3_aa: ATSRYQWSPLH
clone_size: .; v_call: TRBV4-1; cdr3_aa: ASSLQGGQGQETQY
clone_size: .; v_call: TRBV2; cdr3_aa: ASSGSGGYTGNTIY
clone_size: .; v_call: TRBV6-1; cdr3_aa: ASSDGRGSYNEQF
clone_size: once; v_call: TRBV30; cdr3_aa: AWSVGKTGGYSNQPQH
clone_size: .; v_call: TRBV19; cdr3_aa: ATRSGGRSYNEQF
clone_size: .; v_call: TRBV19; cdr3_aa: ASSMGRVREKLF
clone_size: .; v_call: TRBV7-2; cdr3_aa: ASSSGGQNQPQH
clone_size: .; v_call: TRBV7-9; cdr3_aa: ASSRLKESGTQY
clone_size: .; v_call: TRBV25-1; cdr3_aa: ASSYDRANEQY
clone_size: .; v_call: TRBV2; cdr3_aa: ASRQGQASTDTQY
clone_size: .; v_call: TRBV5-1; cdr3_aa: ASSLTSGGRSTDTQY
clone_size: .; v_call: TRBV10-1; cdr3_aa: ASSESSGQDTQY
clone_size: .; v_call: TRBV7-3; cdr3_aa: ASSLKGNTGELF
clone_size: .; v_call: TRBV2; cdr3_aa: ASSARVSTEAF
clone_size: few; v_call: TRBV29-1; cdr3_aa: SIGHTNTEAF
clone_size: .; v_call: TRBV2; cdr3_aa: ASRPRGINEKLF
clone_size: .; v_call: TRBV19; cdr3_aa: ASTRTVYSNQPQH
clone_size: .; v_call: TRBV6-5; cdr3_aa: ASNSGDRRLQY
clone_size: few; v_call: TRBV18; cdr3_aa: ASSPVSNNSPLH
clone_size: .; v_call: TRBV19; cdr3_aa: ASSIAASLPGTQY
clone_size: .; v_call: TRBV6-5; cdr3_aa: ASSGGAANEKLF
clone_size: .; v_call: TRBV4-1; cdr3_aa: ASSQEGQGYNEQF
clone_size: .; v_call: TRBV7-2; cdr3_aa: ASSLVGTGGFKNIQY
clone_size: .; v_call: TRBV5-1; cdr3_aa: ASSLAVGQGAREQY
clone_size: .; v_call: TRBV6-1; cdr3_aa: ASSVTGTYNSPLH